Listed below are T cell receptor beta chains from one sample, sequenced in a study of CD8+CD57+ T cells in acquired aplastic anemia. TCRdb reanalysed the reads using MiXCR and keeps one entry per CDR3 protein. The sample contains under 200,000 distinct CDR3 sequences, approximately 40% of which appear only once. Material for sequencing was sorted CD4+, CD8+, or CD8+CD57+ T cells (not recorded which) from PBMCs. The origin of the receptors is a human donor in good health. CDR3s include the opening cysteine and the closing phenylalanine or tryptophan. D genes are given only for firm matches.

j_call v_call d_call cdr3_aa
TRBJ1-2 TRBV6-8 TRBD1 CARGRGDRDNYGYTF
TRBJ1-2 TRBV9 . CASSVAGASYHYGYTF
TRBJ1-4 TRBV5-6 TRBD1 CASSLRPGTGATNEKLFF
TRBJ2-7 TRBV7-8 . CASSLAGREQYF
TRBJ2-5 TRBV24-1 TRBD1 CATREDRGNKGQETQYF
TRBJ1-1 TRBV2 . CANNRDRRTEAFF
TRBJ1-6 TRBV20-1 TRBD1 CSARAAEGQGYNSPLHF
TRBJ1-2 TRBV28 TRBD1 CASSTTGTGKRYTF
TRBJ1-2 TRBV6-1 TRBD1 CASRKETGGNYGYTF
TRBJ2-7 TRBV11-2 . CASSFFRGESCEQYF
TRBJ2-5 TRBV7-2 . CASSLNVRETQYF
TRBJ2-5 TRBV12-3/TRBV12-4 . CASSHDSRETQYF
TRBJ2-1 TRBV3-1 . CASSRRGGSYNEQFF
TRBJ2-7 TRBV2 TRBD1 CASSYRSATGGTYKQYF
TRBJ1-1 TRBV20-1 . CSAIKDGGNTEAFF
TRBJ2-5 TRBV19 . CASSNTWGVQETQYF
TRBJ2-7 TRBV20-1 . CSARGATRGAQYF
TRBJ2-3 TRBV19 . CASSPPGVLTDTQYF
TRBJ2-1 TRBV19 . CASRSSGYNEQFF
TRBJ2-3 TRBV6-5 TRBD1 CASSYGDSRTDTQYF
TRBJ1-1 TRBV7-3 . CASSSQFQTEAFF
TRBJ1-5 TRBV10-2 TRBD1 CASSVSGQGGQPQHF
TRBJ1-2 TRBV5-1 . CASQSGRGNYGYTF
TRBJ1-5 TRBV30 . CAWNYDSNQPQHF
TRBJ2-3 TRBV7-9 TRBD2 CASSLVGLAGTDTQYF
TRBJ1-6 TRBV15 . CATSRGPGGLYNSPFHF
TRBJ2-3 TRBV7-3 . CASSLRPTDTQYF
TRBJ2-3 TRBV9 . CASGLDTDTQYF
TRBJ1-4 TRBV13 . CASSQDFGGREKLFF
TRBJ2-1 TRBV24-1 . CATSDSGTDNEQFF
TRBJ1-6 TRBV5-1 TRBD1 CASSIGTVPYNSPLHF
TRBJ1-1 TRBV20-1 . CSGGRNTEAFF
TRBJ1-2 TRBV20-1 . CSAAFGQGYYGYTF
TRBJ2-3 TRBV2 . CASSGDGGRTDTQYF
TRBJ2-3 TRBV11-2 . CASSLGGGWAYTDTQYF
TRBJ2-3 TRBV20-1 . CSASLSTDTQYF
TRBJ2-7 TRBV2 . CASSFSNSYEQYF
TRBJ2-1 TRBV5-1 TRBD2 CASSQTSGGREQFF
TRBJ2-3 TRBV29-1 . CSVDWPPSTDTQYF
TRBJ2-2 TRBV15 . CATSRDRNTGELFF
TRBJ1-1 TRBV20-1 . CSARDSLLNTEAFF